This T cell receptor beta chain was sequenced in a study of blood T cell repertoires in COVID-19 (dated by TCRdb to between 2020 and 2021). As for the study more broadly: Samples from collaborators originated in the United States, Italy and Spain and spanned both the acute and convalescent phases of COVID-19. Deeply sampled blood TCRbeta repertoires from subjects exposed to, actively infected with, or recovered from COVID-19 were included in the dataset. The samples were drawn from the first 160 participants of the ongoing ImmuneRACE study and from 950 to 1,500 subjects provided by 6 global collaborators. The material from the prospective study consisted of cDNA or gDNA derived from T cells, B-cell-depleted T cells, or PBMCs. A freely available public database, intended as a resource for researchers studying the immune response to SARS-CoV-2, is where the repertoires were released. The sample metadata nearly always contained a de-identified subject ID, COVID-19 status, age in years and sex. Where available, HLA class I and class II types were obtained from metadata supplied by the sample provider rather than from assay-based typing.

Reading the germline V gene (reference sequence) gives CDR1 LGHDT and CDR2 YNNKEL. At the junction V is shortened by 7 bases and J by 4 bases; bases outside the gene matches: 10. The CDR3, from cysteine to phenylalanine, totals 17 residues. Here the CDR3 DNA is all that survives: 51 bases in frame from base 1. Broad study findings and their caveats: The amount of clinical and demographic metadata varied by source and participant and was provided uncurated.

About this clone: Its antigen remains unidentified. No quality values exist for individual bases; no much larger clone is one base distant.

At one collaborating source in Seattle, patients were enrolled during active infection and were followed longitudinally through the course of disease. Whole blood was collected in K2EDTA tubes by collaborating institutions according to the institutions' own protocols. Collaborator samples were shipped for TCRbeta analysis as frozen whole blood, isolated PBMCs, or DNA extracted from either sample type. The immunoSEQ Assay, a bias-controlled multiplex PCR, was used to amplify TCRbeta CDR3 regions from genomic DNA. As for the authors' bioinformatics: The number of nucleated cells in each sample was estimated by amplification of reference gene primers within the assay. To quantify the absolute abundance of each unique TCRbeta CDR3 rearrangement, sequence reads were collapsed and filtered. Productive Simpson clonality was computed per sample as the square root of Simpson's diversity index over productive rearrangements. Entries here come from immuneACCESS through TCRdb and include only in-frame sequences with V and J called. Some clones fail to appear in such tables; in the studies checked, an unresolved V gene covers under half of the shortfall, and the cause of the remainder is unknown. V, J and clone size reflect that table, while D and trimming were determined from the DNA. In this sample the table shows 150,000 or so clones, 79% of which occur a single time. Jointly, the top ten make up around 8% of the sample.

Sequences were obtained from peripheral blood. This TCR was recovered from a woman in her sixties with COVID-19, enrolled during active disease. Rearrangement joined TRBV3-1 (or the pseudogene TRBV3-2) to TRBJ2-5, with 15 middle bases fitting TRBD2. The CDR3 here reads CASTATPGLAGGETQYF. The nucleotide sequence is given as TGTGCCAGCACCGCAACCCCGGGACTAGCGGGAGGAGAGACCCAGTACTTC.